The present TCR beta chain was sequenced within a study of human T cells and chemical hapten exposure. Study in general: The patch tests put 0.01% DPC on the skin of the upper back and were read 6 days later. Study-wide findings and caveats: No change in TCRs above 1 in 1000 frequency was produced by DPC sensitization.

How the authors handled the data: Samples had a median of about 95,000 TCRs, ranging roughly 20,000 to 690,600. One entry per CDR3 protein results from TCRdb running MiXCR on the RACE reads. The V and J calls shown here were made by TCRdb, not taken from the authors' results. Found here are 350,000 to 400,000 distinct CDR3 sequences, 5.1% of them singletons; the top ten hold 2.5% to 3%. As for time point: pre-sensitization, week 0. The treatment here: therapeutic diphenylcyclopropenone sensitization with weekly scalp DPC. The sample holds many counts of this clonotype. What it binds is not known. The sample in question was whole blood, obtained in connection with sensitization to the hapten diphenylcyclopropenone (DPC). The source of this sequence is a woman in her forties or fifties with alopecia areata. Some clones in this sample may be carry-over from other donors' samples.

CDR3: CASSLEPSGVYNEQFF. CDR3 nucleotides: TGTGCCAGCAGCTTAGAGCCTAGCGGGGTCTACAATGAGCAGTTCTTC. The chain has TRBV7-2 and TRBJ2-1; 9 bases agree with TRBD2. Germline V lookup: CDR1 SGHTA, CDR2 FQGNSA. This CDR3 comprises 16 residues. The V segment lost 1 base and the J segment 3 bases; nucleotides outside the gene matches: 4. The full variable domain, rest sourced from reference TRBV7-2 and TRBJ2-1, is GAGVSQSPSNKVTEKGKDVELRCDPISGHTALYWYRQSLGQGLEFLIYFQGNSAPDKSGLPSDRFSAERTGGSVSTLTIQRTQQEDSAVYLCASSLEPSGVYNEQFFGPGTRLTVL.